The table lists the clone carrying this T cell receptor beta chain with many counts. The antigen remains unidentified. These data originate in a study of regulatory T cells in long-lasting Graves disease. Overall study results and limits: Not thyroid tissue but only peripheral blood was studied. Newly diagnosed patients shared about a thousand public clonotypes; persistent patients shared some 2,600.

The V and J ends lost 2 bases and 8 bases respectively, with 9 bases between them. This CDR3 has 12 residues. Germline V gene data show CDR1 as LGHNT and CDR2 as FRNRAP. Time point specified: persistent/refractory GD, antithyroid drugs over 5 years with positive TRAb. PBMC RNA served as the TCR library source. A volume of around 8.7 milliliters of peripheral blood was collected in EDTA tubes. To make TCR beta libraries, researchers used iRepertoire HTBI primers and Arm-PCR of CDR3 regions. TCRdb re-called the multiplex PCR reads through MiXCR, storing one row per CDR3 protein. The sample records about 400,000 distinct CDR3 sequences, around 20% being singletons.

The source is a female donor with Graves disease. The chain uses TRBV12-5 and TRBJ1-1; D is undetermined. Sequenced material: peripheral blood mononuclear cells (PBMCs), taken when the disease was refractory, from a patient treated with antithyroid drugs. The CDR3 region has the DNA TGTGCTAGTGGTTTGATCGGCAGGGAAGCTTTCTTT. Protein: CASGLIGREAFF.